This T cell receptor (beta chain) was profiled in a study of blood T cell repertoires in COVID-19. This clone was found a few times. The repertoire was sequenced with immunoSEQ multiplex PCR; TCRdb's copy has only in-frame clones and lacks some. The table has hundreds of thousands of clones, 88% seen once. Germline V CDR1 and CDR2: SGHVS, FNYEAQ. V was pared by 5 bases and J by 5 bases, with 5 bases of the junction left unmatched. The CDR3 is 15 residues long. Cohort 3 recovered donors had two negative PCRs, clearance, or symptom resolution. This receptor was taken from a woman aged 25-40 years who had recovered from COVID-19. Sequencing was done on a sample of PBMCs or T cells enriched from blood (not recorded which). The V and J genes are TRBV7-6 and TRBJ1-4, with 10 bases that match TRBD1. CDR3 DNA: TGTGCCAGCAGCCTGACAGGGGGCGAAAATGAAAAACTGTTTTTT. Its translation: CASSLTGGENEKLFF.